Following are 10 T cell receptor beta chains from one sample sequenced in a study of blood T cell repertoires in COVID-19. TCRdb keeps only in-frame clones here, not all; method: immunoSEQ multiplex PCR. The data hold 200,000 to 250,000 clones, with nearly 90% observed a single time. Sequencing input: peripheral blood. These receptors were taken from a woman between 40 and 50 years old who had recovered from COVID-19.

The chain is built from TRBV11-2 and TRBJ2-5, with TRBD2 identical over 15 bases. Germline trimming cut 5 bases from V and 6 bases from J; bases unmatched to any gene: 7. The CDR3 spans 16 residues. Germline CDR1 is SGHAT and CDR2 is FQNNGV. CDR3 in amino acids: CASSMGLAGGGKTQYF. The CDR3 DNA reads TGTGCCAGCAGCATGGGACTAGCGGGGGGTGGTAAGACCCAGTACTTC.

The chain has TRBV7-9 and TRBJ2-2, with D possibly matching TRBD2 (5 bases). V lost 5 bases and J 6 bases, leaving 10 bases between the germline ends. Germline CDR1 SEHNR, CDR2 FQNEAQ (reference sequence). This CDR3 is 13 amino acids long. Written as DNA, the CDR3 is TGTGCCAGCAGCAAACTAGTCCCCGGGGAGCTGTTTTTT. Translation: CASSKLVPGELFF.

This clone was counted between two and nine times. The chain couples TRBV4-2 to TRBJ1-5; 10 bases align to TRBD1. The V gene's germline CDR1 is LGHNA and CDR2 YNFKEQ. V was pared by 4 bases and J by 5 bases, with 5 bases of the junction left unmatched. This CDR3 is 15 amino acids long. The CDR3 here is CASSRGQGGYQPQHF. The CDR3, as DNA: TGTGCCAGCAGCCGCGGACAGGGGGGATATCAGCCCCAGCATTTT.

J is TRBJ2-7 and V is TRBV29-1; TRBD1 aligns across 8 bases. Germline CDR1 SQVTM, CDR2 ANQGSEA. The trim removed 6 bases at V and 4 bases at J, leaving 8 bases unmatched. The CDR3 runs to 13 residues. The CDR3 protein is CSVDTGGGYEQYF. In nucleotides, the CDR3 is TGCAGCGTAGATACAGGGGGTGGTTACGAGCAGTACTTC.

The chain carries TRBV7-3 and TRBJ2-7; TRBD2 matches 9 bases. The trim removed 2 bases at V and 7 bases at J, leaving 9 bases unmatched. Germline CDR1 and CDR2: SGHTA and FQGTGA. CDR3 length: 15 residues. CDR3: CASSLRLAGDGEQYF. Here the CDR3 DNA reads TGTGCCAGCAGCTTACGATTAGCGGGAGACGGGGAGCAGTACTTC.

The chain links TRBV15 to TRBJ2-1; 8 bases map to TRBD2. This CDR3 contains 16 residues. Losses at the gene ends were 5 bases for V and 0 bases for J; bases not matched to a gene: 6. In germline, CDR1 is LNHNV, CDR2 YYDKDF (reference sequence). The CDR3 bases are TGTGCCACCAGCCCCGGGGGGGTCAGCTCCTACAATGAGCAGTTCTTC. This encodes CATSPGGVSSYNEQFF.

This clone was observed a handful of times. This chain uses TRBV4-2 with TRBJ2-1; a weak D match, TRBD2 (6 bases). This CDR3 has 17 amino acids. V was trimmed by 2 bases and J by 2 bases, leaving 16 bases between them. Germline V gene lookup returns CDR1 LGHNA and CDR2 YNFKEQ. CDR3 loop: CASSQNGGSIAYNEQFF. CDR3 nucleotides: TGTGCCAGCAGCCAAAATGGGGGGAGTATCGCCTACAATGAGCAGTTCTTC.

The CDR3 region has the DNA TGTGCCACCCCGACTAGCGGGGACACCGGGGAGCTGTTTTTT. This sequence encodes CATPTSGDTGELFF. The chain recombines TRBV27 with TRBJ2-2, with 11 nucleotides matching TRBD2. Losses at the gene ends were 10 bases for V and 3 bases for J; bases not matched to a gene: 4. CDR3 length: 14 amino acids. CDR1 and CDR2 from the germline V gene are MNHEY and SMNVEV (reference sequence).

V is TRBV12-3 or TRBV12-4 and J is TRBJ1-6; 8 bases line up with TRBD1. V gave up 7 bases and J gave up 7 bases; unmatched junction bases: 3. The CDR3 totals 13 residues. This chain's CDR3 is CASKGQVNSPLHF. The CDR3 nucleotides read TGTGCCAGCAAGGGACAGGTCAATTCACCCCTCCACTTT.

This chain connects TRBV7-2 to TRBJ2-7; the match to TRBD1 covers 8 bases. The CDR3 contains 15 residues. J gave up 6 bases and V 2 bases, and 9 bases lay outside the gene matches. Germline values: CDR1 SGHTA, CDR2 FQGNSA. The CDR3 here is CASSLRSGQGIEQYF. CDR3 DNA: TGTGCCAGCAGCTTAAGGTCCGGACAGGGAATCGAGCAGTACTTC.